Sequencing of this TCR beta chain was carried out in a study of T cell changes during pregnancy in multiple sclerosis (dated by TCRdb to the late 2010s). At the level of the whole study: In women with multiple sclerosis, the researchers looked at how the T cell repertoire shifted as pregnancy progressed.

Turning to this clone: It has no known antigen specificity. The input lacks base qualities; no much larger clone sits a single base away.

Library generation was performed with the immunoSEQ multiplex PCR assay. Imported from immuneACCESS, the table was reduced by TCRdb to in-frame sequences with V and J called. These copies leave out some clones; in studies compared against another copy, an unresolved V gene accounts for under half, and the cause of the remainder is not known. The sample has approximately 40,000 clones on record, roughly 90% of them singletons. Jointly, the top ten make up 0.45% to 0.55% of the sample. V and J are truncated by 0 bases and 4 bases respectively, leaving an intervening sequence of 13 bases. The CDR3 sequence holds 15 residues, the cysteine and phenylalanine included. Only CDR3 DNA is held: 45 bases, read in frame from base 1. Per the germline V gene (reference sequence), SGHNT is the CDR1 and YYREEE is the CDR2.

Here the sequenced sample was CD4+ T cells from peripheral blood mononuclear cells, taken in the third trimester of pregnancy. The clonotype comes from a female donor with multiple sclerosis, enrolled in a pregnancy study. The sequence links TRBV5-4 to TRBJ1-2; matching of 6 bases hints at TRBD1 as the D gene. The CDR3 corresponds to CASSLGQADIYGYTF. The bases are TGTGCCAGCAGCTTGGGACAGGCCGATATCTATGGCTACACCTTC.